Sequencing of this T cell receptor beta chain was carried out in a study of technical replicates of blood from a handful of donors. CDR1 SGHVS and CDR2 FNYEAQ come from the germline V gene. The V and J ends lost 2 bases and 0 bases respectively, with 16 bases between them. This CDR3 is built from 17 residues. The table came from immunoSEQ multiplex PCR; TCRdb's copy has only in-frame clones and leaves some out. The sample shows over 60,000 clones, 93% of them seen only once. Sample: T cells isolated from PBMCs. This clonotype was obtained from a human donor in good health. This chain joins TRBV7-6 and TRBJ1-1; no reliable D call. The CDR3 loop reads CASSLTRGNLMNTEAFF. The CDR3 DNA reads TGTGCCAGCAGCTTAACTCGCGGAAACCTCATGAACACTGAAGCTTTCTTT.